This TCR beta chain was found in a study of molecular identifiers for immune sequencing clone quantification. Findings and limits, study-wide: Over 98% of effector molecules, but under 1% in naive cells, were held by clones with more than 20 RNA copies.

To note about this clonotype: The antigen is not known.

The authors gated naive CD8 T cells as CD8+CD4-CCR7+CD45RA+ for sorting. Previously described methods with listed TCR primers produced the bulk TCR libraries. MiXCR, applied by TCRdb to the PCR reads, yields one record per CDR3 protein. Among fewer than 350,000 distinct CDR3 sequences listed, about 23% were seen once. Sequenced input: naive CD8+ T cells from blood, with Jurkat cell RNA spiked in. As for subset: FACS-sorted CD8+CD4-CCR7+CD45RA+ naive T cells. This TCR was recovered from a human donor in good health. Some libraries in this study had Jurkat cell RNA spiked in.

The CDR3 loop is CASSLHSAGGQNEQFF. DNA of the CDR3: TGTGCCAGCAGCTTACATTCAGCGGGGGGGCAGAATGAGCAGTTCTTC. The chain recombines TRBV13 with TRBJ2-1, with 10 nucleotides matching TRBD2. The CDR3 sequence is 16 residues long. Germline CDR1 and CDR2: PRHDT and FYEKMQ (reference sequence). J lost 7 bases, V lost 2 bases, and 8 bases had no gene match.